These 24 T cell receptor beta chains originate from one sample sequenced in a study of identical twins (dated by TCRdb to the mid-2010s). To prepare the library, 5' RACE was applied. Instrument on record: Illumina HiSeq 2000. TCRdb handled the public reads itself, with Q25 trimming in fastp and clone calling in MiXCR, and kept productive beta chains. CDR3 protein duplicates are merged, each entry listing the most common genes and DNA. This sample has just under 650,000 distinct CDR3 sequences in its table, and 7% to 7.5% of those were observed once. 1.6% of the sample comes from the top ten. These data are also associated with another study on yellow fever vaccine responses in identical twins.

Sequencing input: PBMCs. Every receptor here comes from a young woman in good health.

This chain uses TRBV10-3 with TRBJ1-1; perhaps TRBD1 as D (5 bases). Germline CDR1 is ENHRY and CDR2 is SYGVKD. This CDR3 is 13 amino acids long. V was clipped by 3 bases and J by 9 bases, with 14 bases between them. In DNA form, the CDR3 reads TGTGCCATCAGTGAAGTGGGGGTCGGTAAAGCTTTCTTT. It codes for CAISEVGVGKAFF.

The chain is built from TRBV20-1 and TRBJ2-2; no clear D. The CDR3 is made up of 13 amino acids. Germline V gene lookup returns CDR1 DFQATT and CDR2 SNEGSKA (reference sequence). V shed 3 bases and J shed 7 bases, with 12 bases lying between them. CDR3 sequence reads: CSARTPYGGELFF. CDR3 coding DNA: TGCAGTGCTAGGACCCCTTACGGCGGGGAGCTGTTTTTT.

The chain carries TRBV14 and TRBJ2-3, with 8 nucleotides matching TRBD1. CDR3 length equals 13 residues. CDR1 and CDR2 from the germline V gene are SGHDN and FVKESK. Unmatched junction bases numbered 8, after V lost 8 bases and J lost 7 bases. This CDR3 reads CASQDRVFNTQYF. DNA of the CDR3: TGTGCCAGCCAGGACAGGGTTTTTAATACGCAGTATTTT. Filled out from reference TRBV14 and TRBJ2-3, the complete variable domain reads EAGVTQFPSHSVIEKGQTVTLRCDPISGHDNLYWYRRVMGKEIKFLLHFVKESKQDESGMPNNRFLAERTGGTYSTLKVQPAELEDSGVYFCASQDRVFNTQYFGPGTRLTVL.

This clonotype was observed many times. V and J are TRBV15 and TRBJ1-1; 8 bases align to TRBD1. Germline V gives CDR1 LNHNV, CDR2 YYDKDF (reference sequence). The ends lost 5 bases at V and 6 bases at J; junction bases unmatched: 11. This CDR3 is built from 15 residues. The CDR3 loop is CATSGGTGGHAEAFF. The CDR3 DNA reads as TGTGCCACCAGCGGGGGGACAGGCGGTCACGCTGAAGCTTTCTTT.

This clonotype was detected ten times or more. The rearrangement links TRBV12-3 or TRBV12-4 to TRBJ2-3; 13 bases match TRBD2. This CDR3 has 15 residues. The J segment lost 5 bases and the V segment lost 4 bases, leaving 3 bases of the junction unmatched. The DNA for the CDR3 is TGTGCCAGCAGTTCACTAGCGGGAGGGCGAGATACGCAGTATTTT. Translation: CASSSLAGGRDTQYF.

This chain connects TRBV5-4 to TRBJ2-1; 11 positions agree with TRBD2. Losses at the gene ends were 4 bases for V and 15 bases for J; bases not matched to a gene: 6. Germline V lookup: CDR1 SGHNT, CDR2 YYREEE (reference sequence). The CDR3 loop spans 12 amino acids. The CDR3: CASSRTSGGLFF. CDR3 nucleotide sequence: TGTGCCAGCAGCCGTACTAGCGGGGGTCTGTTCTTC.

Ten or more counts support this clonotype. This chain's CDR3 is CASSDGTNTGELFF. The CDR3 region has the DNA TGTGCCAGCAGTGACGGGACAAACACCGGGGAGCTGTTTTTT. V is TRBV6-4 and J is TRBJ2-2; possibly TRBD1 for D (6 bases). Germline CDR1 is MRHNA and CDR2 is SNTAGT. This CDR3 is 14 amino acids long. The V end was cut by 2 bases, the J end by 2 bases, with 6 bases between.

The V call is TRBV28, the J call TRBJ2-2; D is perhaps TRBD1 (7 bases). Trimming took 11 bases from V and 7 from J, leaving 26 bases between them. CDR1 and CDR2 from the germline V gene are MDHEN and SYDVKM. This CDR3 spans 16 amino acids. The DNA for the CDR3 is TGTGCCGTCAATGGAGGGGGACAGTTAAGGTTCGGGGAGCTGTTTTTT. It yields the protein CAVNGGGQLRFGELFF.

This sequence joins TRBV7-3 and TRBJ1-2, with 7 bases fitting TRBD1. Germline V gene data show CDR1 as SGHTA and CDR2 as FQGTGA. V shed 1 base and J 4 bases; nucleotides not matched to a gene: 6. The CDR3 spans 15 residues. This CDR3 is CASSLKGARGYGYTF. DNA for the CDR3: TGTGCCAGCAGCTTAAAGGGGGCGAGGGGCTATGGCTACACCTTC.

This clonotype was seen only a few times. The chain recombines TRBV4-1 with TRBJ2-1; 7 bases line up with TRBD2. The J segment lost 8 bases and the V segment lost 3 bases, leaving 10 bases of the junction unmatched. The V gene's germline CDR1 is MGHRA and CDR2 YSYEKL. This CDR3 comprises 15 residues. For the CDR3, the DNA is TGCGCCAGCAGCCAGCTCGGGCTAGCGGTCGATGAGCAGTTCTTC. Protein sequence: CASSQLGLAVDEQFF.

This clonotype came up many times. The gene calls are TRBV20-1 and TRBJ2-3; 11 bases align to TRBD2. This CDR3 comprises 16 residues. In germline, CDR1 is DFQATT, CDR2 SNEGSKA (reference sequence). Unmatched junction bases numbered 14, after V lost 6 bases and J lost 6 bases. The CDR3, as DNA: TGCAGTGCCCAGACAACTAGCGGGGGAGATATCGATACGCAGTATTTT. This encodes CSAQTTSGGDIDTQYF.

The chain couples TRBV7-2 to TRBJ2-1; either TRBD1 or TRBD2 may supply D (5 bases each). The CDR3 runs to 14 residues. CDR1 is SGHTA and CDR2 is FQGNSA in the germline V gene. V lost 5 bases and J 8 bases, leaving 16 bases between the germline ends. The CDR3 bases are TGTGCCAGCAGCGACAGAACCGGGGCGCATGAGCAGTTCTTC. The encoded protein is CASSDRTGAHEQFF.

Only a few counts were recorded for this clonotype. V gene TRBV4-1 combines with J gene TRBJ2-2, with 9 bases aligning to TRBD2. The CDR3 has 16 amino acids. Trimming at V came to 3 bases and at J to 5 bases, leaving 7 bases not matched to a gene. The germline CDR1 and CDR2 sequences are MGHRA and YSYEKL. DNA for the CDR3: TGCGCCAGCAGCCATCCTGCGGGGGGGAGGACCGGGGAGCTGTTTTTT. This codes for CASSHPAGGRTGELFF.

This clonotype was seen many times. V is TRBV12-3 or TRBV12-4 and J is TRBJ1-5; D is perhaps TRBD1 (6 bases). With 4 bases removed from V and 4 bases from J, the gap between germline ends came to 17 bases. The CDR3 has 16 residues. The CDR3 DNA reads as TGTGCCAGCAGTTGGTTCGGAGGGGGTGGGAATCAGCCCCAGCATTTT. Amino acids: CASSWFGGGGNQPQHF.

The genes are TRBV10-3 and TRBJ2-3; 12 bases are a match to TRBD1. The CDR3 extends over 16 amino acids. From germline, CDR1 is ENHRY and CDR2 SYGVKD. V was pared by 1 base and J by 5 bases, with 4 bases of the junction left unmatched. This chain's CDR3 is CAISEFGTGGRDTQYF. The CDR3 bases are TGTGCCATCAGTGAGTTCGGGACAGGGGGCCGAGATACGCAGTATTTT.

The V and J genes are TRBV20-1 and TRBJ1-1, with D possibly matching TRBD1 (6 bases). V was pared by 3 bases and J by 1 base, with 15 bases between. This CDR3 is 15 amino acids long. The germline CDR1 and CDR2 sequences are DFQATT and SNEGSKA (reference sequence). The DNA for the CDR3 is TGCAGTGCTAGGAGACAGACAGGATCGAACACTGAAGCTTTCTTT. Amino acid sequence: CSARRQTGSNTEAFF.

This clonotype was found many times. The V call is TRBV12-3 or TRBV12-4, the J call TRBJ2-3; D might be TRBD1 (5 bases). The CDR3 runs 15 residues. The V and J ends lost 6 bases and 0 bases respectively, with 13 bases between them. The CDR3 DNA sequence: TGTGCCAGCAGAACCACAGGTTCTAGCACAGATACGCAGTATTTT. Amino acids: CASRTTGSSTDTQYF.

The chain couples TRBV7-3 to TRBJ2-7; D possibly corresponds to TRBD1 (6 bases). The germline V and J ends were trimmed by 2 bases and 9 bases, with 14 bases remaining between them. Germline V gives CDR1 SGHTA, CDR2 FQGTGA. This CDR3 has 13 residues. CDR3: CASSLGAGERQYF. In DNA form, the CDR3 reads TGTGCCAGCAGCTTAGGGGCAGGGGAGAGGCAGTACTTC.

CDR3 protein: CASSLPGGGIEQYF. For the CDR3, the DNA is TGTGCCAGCAGCTTGCCAGGGGGCGGGATCGAGCAGTACTTC. This rearrangement joins TRBV5-6 to TRBJ2-7; 8 nucleotides match TRBD1. After removal of 1 base from V and 6 bases from J, the junction contained 6 bases not matched to a gene. CDR3 length: 14 amino acids. Germline CDR1 is SGHDT and CDR2 is YYEEEE.

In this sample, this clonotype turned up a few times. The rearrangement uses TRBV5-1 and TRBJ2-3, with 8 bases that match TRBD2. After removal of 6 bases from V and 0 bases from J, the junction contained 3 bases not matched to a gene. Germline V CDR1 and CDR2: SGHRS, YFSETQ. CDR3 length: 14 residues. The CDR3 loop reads CASTGGGSTDTQYF. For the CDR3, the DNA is TGCGCCAGCACCGGCGGGGGGAGCACAGATACGCAGTATTTT.

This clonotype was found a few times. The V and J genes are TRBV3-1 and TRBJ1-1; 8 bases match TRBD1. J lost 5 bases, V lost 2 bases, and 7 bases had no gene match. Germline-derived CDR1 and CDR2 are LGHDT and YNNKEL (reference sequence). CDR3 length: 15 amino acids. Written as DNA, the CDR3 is TGTGCCAGCAGCCAAAACCAGGGGGCGACGACTGAAGCTTTCTTT. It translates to CASSQNQGATTEAFF.

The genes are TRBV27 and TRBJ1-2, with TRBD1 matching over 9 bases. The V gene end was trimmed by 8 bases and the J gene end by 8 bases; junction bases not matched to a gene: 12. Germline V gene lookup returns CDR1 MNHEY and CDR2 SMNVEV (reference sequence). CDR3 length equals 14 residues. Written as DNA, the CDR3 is TGTGCCAGCTCACTGACCGGGACAGGGTTCGGCTACACCTTC. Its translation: CASSLTGTGFGYTF.

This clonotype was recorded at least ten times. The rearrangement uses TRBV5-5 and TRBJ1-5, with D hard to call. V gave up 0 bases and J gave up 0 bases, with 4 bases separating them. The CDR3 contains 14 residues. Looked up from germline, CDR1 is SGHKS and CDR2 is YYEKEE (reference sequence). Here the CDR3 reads CASSLELSNQPQHF. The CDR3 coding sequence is TGTGCCAGCAGCTTGGAGCTTAGCAATCAGCCCCAGCATTTT.

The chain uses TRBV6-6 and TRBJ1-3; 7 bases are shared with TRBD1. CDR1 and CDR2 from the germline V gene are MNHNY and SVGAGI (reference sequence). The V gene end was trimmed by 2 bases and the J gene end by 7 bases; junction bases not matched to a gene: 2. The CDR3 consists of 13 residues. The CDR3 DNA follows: TGTGCCAGCAGTTACACCAGGGGGAACACCATATATTTT. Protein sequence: CASSYTRGNTIYF.